The rows below give T cell receptor beta chains drawn from one sample of a study of T-cell memory formation after mild COVID-19. TCRdb processed the 5' RACE reads anew with MiXCR; each CDR3 protein has one entry. Counted here are 350,000 or so distinct CDR3 sequences, 20% to 25% occurring once; the ten biggest clones make up roughly an eighth. Sequencing was performed on PBMCs or a T cell subset sorted from them (not recorded which). Every receptor here comes from an adult woman who had mild COVID-19 (a few samples of this study predate the infection). Cell type and time point are not known. CDR3s leave out the opening cysteine and the closing phenylalanine or tryptophan. The D gene is left open where the match is weak.

d_gene | v_gene | CDR3aa
NA | TRBV19 | ASRPRWGGAALNMNTEAF
TRBD2 | TRBV6-4 | ASSDLPSGVNNEQF
NA | TRBV7-8 | ASSPPGNPHYGYT
NA | TRBV4-2 | ASSQEGLGVYEQY
NA | TRBV19 | ASRFLQEAF
TRBD1 | TRBV7-9 | ASSRGQGVTGELF
TRBD1 | TRBV7-7 | ASSPGQARTDTQY
NA | TRBV30 | AWSVLAGYGYT
TRBD2 | TRBV5-1 | ASSLSPLVGGRDTQY
NA | TRBV12-3/TRBV12-4 | ASSLILATGRSNPLYEQY
TRBD1 | TRBV12-3/TRBV12-4 | ASSGTGRNEQF
NA | TRBV3-1 | ASSQRQGMNTEAF
NA | TRBV5-1 | ASSWGGWSTGLGEKLF
TRBD1 | TRBV7-8 | ASSPGQGTQPQH
NA | TRBV18 | ASSPPGNRDNTEAF
NA | TRBV7-2 | ASSQAYGYNAQF
NA | TRBV2 | ASRDRGIGTDTQY
TRBD1 | TRBV18 | ASSPSTGDVHGYT
NA | TRBV7-2 | ASSPDGSNQPQH
NA | TRBV12-3/TRBV12-4 | ASSFKPTRDEQY
TRBD1 | TRBV7-2 | ASSSGQGLRNEQY
TRBD1 | TRBV4-1 | ASSPSRDRRNTEAF
NA | TRBV4-2 | ASSHPGQSYEQY
NA | TRBV11-1 | ASSYPGSTTQY
TRBD1 | TRBV6-5 | ASSQRTGNGYT
TRBD1 | TRBV29-1 | SVVAEDRSGYEQY
NA | TRBV7-9 | ASSKGPDTEAF
NA | TRBV7-2 | ASSLDRRQYEQY
NA | TRBV7-2 | ASSLAGTGNTYEQY
TRBD1 | TRBV4-1 | ASSHTGTGVNEQF
NA | TRBV12-3/TRBV12-4 | ASSLVGSPEAF
NA | TRBV7-3 | ASSSSRTGYNEQF
TRBD1 | TRBV5-1 | ASSTDRVYGYT